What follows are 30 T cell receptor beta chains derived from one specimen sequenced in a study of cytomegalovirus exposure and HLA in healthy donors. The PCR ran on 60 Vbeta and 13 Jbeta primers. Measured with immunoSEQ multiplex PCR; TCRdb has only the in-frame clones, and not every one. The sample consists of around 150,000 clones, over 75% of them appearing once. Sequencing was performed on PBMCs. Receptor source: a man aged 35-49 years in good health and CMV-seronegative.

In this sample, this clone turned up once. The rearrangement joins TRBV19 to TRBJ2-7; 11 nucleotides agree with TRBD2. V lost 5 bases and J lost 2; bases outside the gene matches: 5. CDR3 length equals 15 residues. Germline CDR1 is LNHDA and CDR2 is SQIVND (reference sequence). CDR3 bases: TGTGCCAGTAGTTCCCAACTAGCGGGGGCCTACGAGCAGTACTTC. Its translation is CASSSQLAGAYEQYF.

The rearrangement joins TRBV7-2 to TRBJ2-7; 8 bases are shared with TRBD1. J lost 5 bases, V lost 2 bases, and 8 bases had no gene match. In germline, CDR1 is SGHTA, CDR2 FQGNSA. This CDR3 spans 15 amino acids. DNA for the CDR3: TGTGCCAGCAGCTTACAGGGGGCCGTATACAACGAGCAGTACTTC. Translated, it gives CASSLQGAVYNEQYF. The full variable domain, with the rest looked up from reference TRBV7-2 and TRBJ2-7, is GAGVSQSPSNKVTEKGKDVELRCDPISGHTALYWYRQSLGQGLEFLIYFQGNSAPDKSGLPSDRFSAERTGGSVSTLTIQRTQQEDSAVYLCASSLQGAVYNEQYFGPGTRLTVT.

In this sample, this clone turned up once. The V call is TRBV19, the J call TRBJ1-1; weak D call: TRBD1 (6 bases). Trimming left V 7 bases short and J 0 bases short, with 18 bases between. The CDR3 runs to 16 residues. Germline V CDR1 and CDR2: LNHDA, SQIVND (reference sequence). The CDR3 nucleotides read TGTGCCAGTACCCCCCGACAGGTACCGATGAACACTGAAGCTTTCTTT. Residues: CASTPRQVPMNTEAFF.

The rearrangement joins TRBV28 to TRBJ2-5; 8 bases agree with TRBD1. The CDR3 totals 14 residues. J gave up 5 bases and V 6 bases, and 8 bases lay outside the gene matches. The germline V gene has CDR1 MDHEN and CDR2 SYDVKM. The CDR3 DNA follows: TGTGCCAGCAGGACGGACAGGGAGGTCGAGACCCAGTACTTC. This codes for CASRTDREVETQYF.

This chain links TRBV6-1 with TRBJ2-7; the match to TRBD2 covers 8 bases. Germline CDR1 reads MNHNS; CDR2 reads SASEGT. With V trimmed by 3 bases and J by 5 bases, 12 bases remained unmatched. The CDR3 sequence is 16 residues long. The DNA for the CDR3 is TGTGCCAGCAGTGAGTGGGGGGGGCGGGAGGAGGACGAGCAGTACTTC. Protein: CASSEWGGREEDEQYF.

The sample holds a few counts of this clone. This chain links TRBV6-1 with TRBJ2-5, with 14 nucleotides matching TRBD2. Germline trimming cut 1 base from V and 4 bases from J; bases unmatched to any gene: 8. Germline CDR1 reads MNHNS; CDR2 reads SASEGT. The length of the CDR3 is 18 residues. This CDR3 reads CASSEVGTSGRVGETQYF. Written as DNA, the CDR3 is TGTGCCAGCAGTGAAGTCGGGACTAGCGGGAGAGTTGGAGAGACCCAGTACTTC.

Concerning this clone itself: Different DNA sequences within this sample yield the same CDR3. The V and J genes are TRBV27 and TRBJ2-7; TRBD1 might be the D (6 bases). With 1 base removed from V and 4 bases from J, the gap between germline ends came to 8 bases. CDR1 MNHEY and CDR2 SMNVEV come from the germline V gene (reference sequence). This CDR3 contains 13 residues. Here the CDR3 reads CASSLLGGYEQYF. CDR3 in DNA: TGTGCCAGCAGTTTATTAGGGGGATACGAGCAGTACTTC.

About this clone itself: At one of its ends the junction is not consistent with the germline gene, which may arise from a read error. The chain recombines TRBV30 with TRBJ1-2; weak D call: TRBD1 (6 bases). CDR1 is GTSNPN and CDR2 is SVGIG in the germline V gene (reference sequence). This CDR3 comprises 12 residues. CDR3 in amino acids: CAWIRGANGCTF. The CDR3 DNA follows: TGTGCCTGGATACGGGGGGCGAATGGCTGCACCTTC.

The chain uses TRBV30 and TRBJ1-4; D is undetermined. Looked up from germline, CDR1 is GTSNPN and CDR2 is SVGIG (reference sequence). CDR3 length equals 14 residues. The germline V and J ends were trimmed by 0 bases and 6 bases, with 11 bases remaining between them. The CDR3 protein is CAWSVYSSYEKLFF. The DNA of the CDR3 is TGTGCCTGGAGTGTATACAGCTCCTATGAAAAACTGTTTTTT.

CDR3 region: CASSPTTGVNSPLHF. Written as DNA, the CDR3 is TGTGCCAGCAGCCCGACTACAGGGGTAAATTCACCCCTCCACTTT. V is TRBV7-9 and J is TRBJ1-6; the match to TRBD1 covers 7 bases. Germline V gives CDR1 SEHNR, CDR2 FQNEAQ (reference sequence). V lost 5 bases and J lost 7; bases outside the gene matches: 8. There are 15 residues in the CDR3.

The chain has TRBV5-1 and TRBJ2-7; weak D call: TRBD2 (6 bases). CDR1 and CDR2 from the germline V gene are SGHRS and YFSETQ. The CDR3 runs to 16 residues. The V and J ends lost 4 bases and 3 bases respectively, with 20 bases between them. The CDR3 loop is CASSPGVERRNYEQYF. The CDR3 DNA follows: TGCGCCAGCAGCCCGGGAGTAGAAAGAAGAAACTACGAGCAGTACTTC.

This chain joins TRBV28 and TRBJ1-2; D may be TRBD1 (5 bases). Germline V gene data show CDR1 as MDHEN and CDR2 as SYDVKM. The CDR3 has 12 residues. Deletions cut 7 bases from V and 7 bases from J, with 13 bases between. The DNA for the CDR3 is TGTGCCAGCACAGGGTTAGTGGGTGGCTACACCTTC. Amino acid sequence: CASTGLVGGYTF.

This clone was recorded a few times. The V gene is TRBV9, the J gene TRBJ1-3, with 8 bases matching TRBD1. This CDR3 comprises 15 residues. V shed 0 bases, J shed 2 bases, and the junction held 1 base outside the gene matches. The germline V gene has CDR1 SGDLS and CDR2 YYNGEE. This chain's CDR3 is CASSVEGQAGNTIYF. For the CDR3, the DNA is TGTGCCAGCAGCGTAGAGGGACAGGCTGGAAACACCATATATTTT.

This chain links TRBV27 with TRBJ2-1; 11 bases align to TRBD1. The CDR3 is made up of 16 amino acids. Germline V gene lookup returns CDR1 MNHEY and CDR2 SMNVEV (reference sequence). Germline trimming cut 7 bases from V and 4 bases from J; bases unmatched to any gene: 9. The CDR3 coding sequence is TGTGCCAGCAACCTCGGACAGGGGGCTGCGTACAATGAGCAGTTCTTC. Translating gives CASNLGQGAAYNEQFF.

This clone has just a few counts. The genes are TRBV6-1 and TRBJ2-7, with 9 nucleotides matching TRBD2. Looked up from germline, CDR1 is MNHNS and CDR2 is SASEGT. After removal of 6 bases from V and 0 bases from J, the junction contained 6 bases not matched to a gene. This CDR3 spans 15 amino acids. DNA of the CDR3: TGTGCCAGCAGAGGACTAGCGACCAGCTCCTACGAGCAGTACTTC. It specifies CASRGLATSSYEQYF.

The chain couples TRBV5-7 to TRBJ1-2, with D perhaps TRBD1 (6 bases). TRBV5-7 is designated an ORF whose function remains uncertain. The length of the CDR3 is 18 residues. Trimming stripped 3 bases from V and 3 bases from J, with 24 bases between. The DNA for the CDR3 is TGTGCCAGCAGCTCTCAACCCCGGACAGCCTCCACCTACTATGGCTACACCTTC. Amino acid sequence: CASSSQPRTASTYYGYTF.

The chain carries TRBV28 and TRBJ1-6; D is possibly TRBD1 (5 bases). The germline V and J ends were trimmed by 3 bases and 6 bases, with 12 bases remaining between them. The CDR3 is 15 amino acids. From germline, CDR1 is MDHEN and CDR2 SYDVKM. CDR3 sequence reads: CASSLEGARNSPLHF. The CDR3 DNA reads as TGTGCCAGCAGTTTGGAAGGGGCTCGTAATTCACCCCTCCACTTT.

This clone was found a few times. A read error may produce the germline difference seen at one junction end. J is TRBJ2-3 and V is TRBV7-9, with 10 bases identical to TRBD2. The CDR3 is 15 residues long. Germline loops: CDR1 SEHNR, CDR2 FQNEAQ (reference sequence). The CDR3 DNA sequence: TGTTCCAGCAGCCCCGGGACTAGCGTACCGGGGGCGCAGTATTTT. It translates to CSSSPGTSVPGAQYF.

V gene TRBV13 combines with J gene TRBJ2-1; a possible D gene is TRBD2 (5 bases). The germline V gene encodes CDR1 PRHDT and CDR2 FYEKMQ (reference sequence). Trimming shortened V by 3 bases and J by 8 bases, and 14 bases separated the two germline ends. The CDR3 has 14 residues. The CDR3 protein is CASSFSGTKHEQFF. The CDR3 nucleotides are TGTGCCAGCAGCTTCTCGGGAACTAAACATGAGCAGTTCTTC.

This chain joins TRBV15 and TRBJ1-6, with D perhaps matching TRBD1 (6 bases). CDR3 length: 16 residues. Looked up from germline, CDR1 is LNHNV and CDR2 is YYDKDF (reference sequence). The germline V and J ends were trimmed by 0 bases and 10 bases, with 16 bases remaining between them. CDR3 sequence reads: CATSRDMAGDGSPLHF. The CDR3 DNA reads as TGTGCCACCAGCAGAGATATGGCAGGGGATGGATCACCCCTCCACTTT.

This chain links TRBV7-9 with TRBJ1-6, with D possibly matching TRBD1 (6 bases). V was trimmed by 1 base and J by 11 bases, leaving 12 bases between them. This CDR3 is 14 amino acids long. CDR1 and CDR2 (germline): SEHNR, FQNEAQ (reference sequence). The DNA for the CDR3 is TGTGCCAGCAGCTTAGGACAGGCGCGTCCACCCCTCCACTTT. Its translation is CASSLGQARPPLHF. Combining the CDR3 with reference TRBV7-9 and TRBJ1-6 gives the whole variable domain DTGVSQNPRHKITKRGQNVTFRCDPISEHNRLYWYRQTLGQGPEFLTYFQNEAQLEKSRLLSDRFSAERPKGSFSTLEIQRTEQGDSAMYLCASSLGQARPPLHFGNGTRLTVT.

CDR3 protein: CASVRGPVDQPQHF. In nucleotides, the CDR3 is TGTGCCAGCGTGAGGGGGCCGGTGGATCAGCCCCAGCATTTT. This chain links TRBV28 with TRBJ1-5; 7 bases match TRBD1. The V gene end was trimmed by 8 bases and the J gene end by 5 bases; junction bases not matched to a gene: 9. In germline, CDR1 is MDHEN, CDR2 SYDVKM. This CDR3 comprises 14 residues. Looking up the rest from reference TRBV28 and TRBJ1-5 gives the full variable domain: DVKVTQSSRYLVKRTGEKVFLECVQDMDHENMFWYRQDPGLGLRLIYFSYDVKMKEKGDIPEGYSVSREKKERFSLILESASTNQTSMYLCASVRGPVDQPQHFGDGTRLSIL.

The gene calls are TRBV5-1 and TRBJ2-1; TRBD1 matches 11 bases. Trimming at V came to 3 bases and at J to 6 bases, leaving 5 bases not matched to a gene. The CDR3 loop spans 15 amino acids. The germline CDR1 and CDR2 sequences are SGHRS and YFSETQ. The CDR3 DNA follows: TGCGCCAGCAGCTCCTCCGGGACAGGGGGCAATGAGCAGTTCTTC. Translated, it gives CASSSSGTGGNEQFF.

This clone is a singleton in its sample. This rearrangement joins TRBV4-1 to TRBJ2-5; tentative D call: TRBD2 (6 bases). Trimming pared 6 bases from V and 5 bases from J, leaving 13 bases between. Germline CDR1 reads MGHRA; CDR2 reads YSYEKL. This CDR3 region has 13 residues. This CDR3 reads CASSRTSTETQYF. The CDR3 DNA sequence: TGCGCCAGCAGTAGAACTAGCACGGAGACCCAGTACTTC.

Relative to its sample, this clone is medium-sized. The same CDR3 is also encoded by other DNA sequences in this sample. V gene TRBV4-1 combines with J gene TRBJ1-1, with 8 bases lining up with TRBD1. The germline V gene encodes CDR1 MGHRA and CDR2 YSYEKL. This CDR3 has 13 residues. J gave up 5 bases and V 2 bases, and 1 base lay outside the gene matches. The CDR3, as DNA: TGCGCCAGCAGCCAACAGGGGGCAACTGAAGCTTTCTTT. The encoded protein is CASSQQGATEAFF.

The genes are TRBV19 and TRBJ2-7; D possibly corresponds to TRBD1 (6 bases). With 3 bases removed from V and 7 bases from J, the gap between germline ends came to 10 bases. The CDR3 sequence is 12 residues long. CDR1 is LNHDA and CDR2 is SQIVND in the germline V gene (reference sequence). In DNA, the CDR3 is TGTGCCAGTAGTATTGGGGGCGATGAGCAGTACTTC. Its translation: CASSIGGDEQYF.

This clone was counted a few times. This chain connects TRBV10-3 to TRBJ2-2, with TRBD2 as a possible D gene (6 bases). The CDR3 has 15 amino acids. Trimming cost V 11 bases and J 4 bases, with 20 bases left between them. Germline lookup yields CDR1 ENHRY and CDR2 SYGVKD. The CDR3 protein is CASGTDSGFTGELFF. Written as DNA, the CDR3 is TGTGCCTCTGGGACCGATAGCGGATTCACCGGGGAGCTGTTTTTT.

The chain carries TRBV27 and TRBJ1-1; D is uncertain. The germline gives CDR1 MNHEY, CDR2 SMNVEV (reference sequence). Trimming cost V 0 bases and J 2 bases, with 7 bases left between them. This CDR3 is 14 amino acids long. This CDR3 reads CASSLSRHNTEAFF. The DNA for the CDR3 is TGTGCCAGCAGTTTATCCCGACACAACACTGAAGCTTTCTTT.

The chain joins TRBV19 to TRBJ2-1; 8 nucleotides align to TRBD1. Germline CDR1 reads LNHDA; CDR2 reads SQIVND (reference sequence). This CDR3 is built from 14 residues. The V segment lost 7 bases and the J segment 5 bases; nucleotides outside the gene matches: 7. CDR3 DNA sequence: TGTGCCAGTACCCTCGGGACAGGCCACAATGAGCAGTTCTTC. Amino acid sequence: CASTLGTGHNEQFF.

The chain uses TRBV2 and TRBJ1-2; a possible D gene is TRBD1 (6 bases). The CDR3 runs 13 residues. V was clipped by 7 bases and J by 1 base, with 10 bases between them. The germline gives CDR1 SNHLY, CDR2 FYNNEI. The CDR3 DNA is TGTGCCAGCAAAATACAGGGTAACTATGGCTACACCTTC. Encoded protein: CASKIQGNYGYTF.